The sample holds one count of the clone carrying this T cell receptor beta chain. As yet, its antigen is unknown. Generated by immunoSEQ multiplex PCR, the TCRdb table keeps only in-frame clones and is missing some. The sample contains roughly 120,000 clones, around 92% of which appear only once. This specimen belongs to a study of T cell responses to AZD1222 COVID-19 vaccine. Overall study: Pooled in the analysis were second doses at about 4 or about 12 weeks.

Broader study findings: Targets within unmutated variant regions were reportedly found for nearly half of spike-specific TCRs. Clonal diversity was possibly underestimated, and the donors were mostly white British, with more females. The study found Spike-specific TCR breadth and depth rose after two AZD1222 doses.

With V trimmed by 0 bases and J by 5 bases, 10 bases remained unmatched. Germline assignment: CDR1 LGHDT and CDR2 YNNKEL (reference sequence). The CDR3 spans 17 residues. The origin of this receptor is an adult in good health. The specimen comprised peripheral blood, sampled on day 0 of AZD1222 vaccination. V gene TRBV3-1 (or the pseudogene TRBV3-2) combines with J gene TRBJ2-5; 9 bases map to TRBD2. Written as DNA, the CDR3 is TGTGCCAGCAGCCAAGAGGGAAGCGGGGGGTGGTGGGAGACCCAGTACTTC. Its protein product is CASSQEGSGGWWETQYF.